This is a list of T cell receptor beta chains from one sample in a study of T cell changes during pregnancy in multiple sclerosis. Repertoires were generated with immunoSEQ multiplex PCR, while TCRdb's copy carries only in-frame clones and drops some. The repertoire consists of 25,000 to 35,000 clones, with 89% occurring once and the leading ten covering approximately 10%. The sample was CD8+ T cells from peripheral blood mononuclear cells, taken in the second trimester of pregnancy. These receptors were collected from a female donor with multiple sclerosis, enrolled in a pregnancy study. The CDR3 runs from the conserved cysteine through the conserved F or W. The D gene is left open where the match is weak. The size of a clone is reported for some rows only, either as once, few or many, or as a class for expanded clones.

TRBJ1-6 | TRBV7-8 | . | . | CASSQRAGAGNSPLHF | TGTGCCAGCAGCCAAAGGGCAGGGGCGGGTAATTCACCCCTCCACTTT
TRBJ2-1 | TRBV4-1 | . | . | CASSQDRLAPSSYNEQFF | TGCGCCAGCAGCCAAGATAGGCTAGCGCCGAGCTCCTACAATGAGCAGTTCTTC
TRBJ2-4 | TRBV7-9 | . | . | CASSPRQTLAKNIQYF | TGTGCCAGCAGCCCCCGACAGACATTAGCCAAAAACATTCAGTACTTC
TRBJ2-2 | TRBV7-9 | . | TRBD2 | CASSLAAGAGELFF | TGTGCCAGCAGCTTAGCAGCGGGAGCCGGGGAGCTGTTTTTT
TRBJ2-5 | TRBV5-6 | . | . | CASSSGETQYF | TGTGCCAGCAGCTCGGGGGAGACCCAGTACTTC
TRBJ2-7 | TRBV27 | . | TRBD2 | CASRGLAGTYEQYF | TGTGCCAGCAGAGGACTAGCGGGGACTTACGAGCAGTACTTC
TRBJ2-2 | TRBV5-1 | . | TRBD1 | CASSRGQGYTGELFF | TGCGCCAGCAGCCGGGGACAGGGGTACACCGGGGAGCTGTTTTTT
TRBJ2-7 | TRBV4-1 | . | TRBD2 | CASSQVGGTNSYEQYF | TGCGCCAGCAGCCAAGTGGGCGGGACTAACTCCTACGAGCAGTACTTC
TRBJ1-3 | TRBV28 | . | . | CASSFIGSSGNTIYF | TGTGCCAGCAGTTTCATAGGGAGCTCTGGAAACACCATATATTTT
TRBJ1-4 | TRBV7-9 | once | . | CASSSRDNRQKLFF | TGTGCCAGCAGCAGCCGGGACAATCGACAAAAACTGTTTTTT
TRBJ1-4 | TRBV5-1 | . | . | CASSLGRRTPSTNEKLFF | TGCGCCAGCAGCTTGGGACGAAGGACACCTTCCACTAATGAAAAACTGTTTTTT
TRBJ1-2 | TRBV7-9 | . | TRBD1 | CASTVVQGDYGYTF | TGTGCCAGCACCGTTGTCCAGGGGGACTATGGCTACACCTTC
TRBJ1-5 | TRBV27 | . | TRBD1 | CASSLYGTGEGQPQHF | TGTGCCAGCAGTTTATATGGGACAGGGGAAGGTCAGCCCCAGCATTTT
TRBJ2-1 | TRBV10-3 | . | TRBD2 | CAISGLAGEVEQFF | TGTGCCATCAGCGGACTAGCGGGGGAGGTTGAGCAGTTCTTC
TRBJ1-4 | TRBV16 | . | . | CASSQSSPTRTNEKLFF | TGTGCCAGCAGCCAATCGAGCCCGACGAGGACTAATGAAAAACTGTTTTTT
TRBJ1-5 | TRBV12-2 | few | . | CASRLAVGQPQIEPQHF | TGTGCAAGTCGCTTAGCTGTCGGACAGCCCCAGATCGAGCCCCAGCATTTT
TRBJ2-1 | TRBV5-1 | . | . | CASSPDRPSYNEQFF | TGCGCCAGCAGCCCAGACAGGCCTAGTTACAATGAGCAGTTCTTC
TRBJ2-1 | TRBV28 | . | . | CASSLYSGTYNEQFF | TGTGCCAGCAGTTTATACAGCGGCACCTACAATGAGCAGTTCTTC
TRBJ2-1 | TRBV7-9 | . | TRBD1 | CASIGGYEQFF | TGTGCCAGCATAGGGGGCTATGAGCAGTTCTTC
TRBJ2-3 | TRBV9 | . | . | CASSVDQGNTQYF | TGTGCCAGCAGCGTAGATCAGGGGAATACGCAGTATTTT
TRBJ2-7 | TRBV9 | . | TRBD2 | CASSVGGTSSSYEQYF | TGTGCCAGCAGCGTAGGGGGGACTAGCAGTTCCTACGAGCAGTACTTC
TRBJ1-2 | TRBV7-8 | . | TRBD1 | CASSPSTGGHNYGYTF | TGTGCCAGCAGCCCATCAACAGGGGGCCATAACTATGGCTACACCTTC
TRBJ2-1 | TRBV19 | . | TRBD1 | CASTQGPYNEQFF | TGTGCCAGTACACAGGGGCCCTACAATGAGCAGTTCTTC
TRBJ1-1 | TRBV15 | once | TRBD1 | CATSRDREVTEAFF | TGTGCCACCAGCAGGGACAGGGAGGTGACTGAAGCTTTCTTT
TRBJ2-1 | TRBV9 | . | . | CASSPRGQNNEQFF | TGTGCCAGCAGCCCCCGTGGACAGAACAATGAGCAGTTCTTC
TRBJ2-1 | TRBV2 | . | . | CASSVSRNMRGSYNEQFF | TGTGCCAGCAGTGTGTCGAGAAACATGAGGGGGTCCTACAATGAGCAGTTCTTC
TRBJ2-7 | TRBV7-8 | . | . | CASSLGGRAGEQYF | TGTGCCAGCAGCTTAGGTGGCAGGGCAGGCGAGCAGTACTTC
TRBJ2-1 | TRBV5-5 | . | . | CASSSAGTYYNEQFF | TGTGCCAGCAGCTCGGCCGGGACTTACTACAATGAGCAGTTCTTC
TRBJ1-5 | TRBV27 | . | . | CASSPRRDVDQPQHF | TGTGCCAGCAGTCCCCGGAGGGACGTCGATCAGCCCCAGCATTTT
TRBJ2-7 | TRBV7-8 | . | TRBD2 | CASRNSSGGYPYEQYF | TGTGCCAGCAGGAACTCTAGCGGGGGTTACCCTTACGAGCAGTACTTC
TRBJ2-7 | TRBV30 | . | TRBD2 | CAWSMGLADLSYEQYF | TGTGCCTGGAGCATGGGACTAGCGGACCTCTCCTACGAGCAGTACTTC
TRBJ2-4 | TRBV6-1 | . | TRBD1 | CASSEDGTGGKNIQYF | TGTGCCAGCAGTGAAGATGGGACAGGGGGCAAAAACATTCAGTACTTC
TRBJ1-2 | TRBV5-6 | . | . | CASSLVGQGGYTF | TGTGCCAGCAGCTTGGTTGGGCAGGGCGGCTACACCTTC
TRBJ1-2 | TRBV4-1 | . | . | CASSQGEGVGYTF | TGCGCCAGCAGCCAAGGGGAGGGGGTTGGCTACACCTTC
TRBJ2-1 | TRBV7-9 | . | . | CASSLGGDFEQFF | TGTGCCAGCAGCTTAGGGGGGGACTTTGAGCAGTTCTTC
TRBJ1-1 | TRBV28 | . | . | CASSLFLTEAFF | TGTGCCAGCAGTTTATTCCTGACTGAAGCTTTCTTT
TRBJ2-7 | TRBV27 | . | . | CASSLVGARQQYF | TGTGCCAGCAGTTTAGTTGGAGCTAGGCAGCAGTACTTC
TRBJ2-2 | TRBV15 | . | . | CATSRGGANTGELFF | TGTGCCACCAGCAGAGGAGGAGCGAACACCGGGGAGCTGTTTTTT
TRBJ2-3 | TRBV5-6 | . | TRBD2 | CASSLGLAGVRTDTQYF | TGTGCCAGCAGCTTGGGCCTAGCGGGAGTTCGCACAGATACGCAGTATTTT
TRBJ2-5 | TRBV5-1 | . | TRBD2 | CASSPSGGAVETQYF | TGCGCCAGCAGCCCCAGCGGGGGGGCCGTGGAGACCCAGTACTTC
TRBJ1-5 | TRBV10-2 | . | . | CASSVGGYQPQHF | TGCGCCAGCAGTGTGGGGGGATATCAGCCCCAGCATTTT
TRBJ2-1 | TRBV15 | . | TRBD2 | CATSRGLAGHNEQFF | TGTGCCACCAGCAGAGGGCTAGCGGGGCACAATGAGCAGTTCTTC
TRBJ1-1 | TRBV2 | . | TRBD1 | CASSYRGTNTEAFF | TGTGCCAGCAGTTACAGGGGGACGAACACTGAAGCTTTCTTT
TRBJ2-5 | TRBV9 | . | . | CASSPGLDYQETQYF | TGTGCCAGCAGCCCAGGTTTGGACTACCAAGAGACCCAGTACTTC
TRBJ1-3 | TRBV5-3 | . | . | CARRLRQGNTIYF | TGTGCCAGAAGGCTTCGACAGGGAAACACCATATATTTT
TRBJ2-2 | TRBV2 | . | . | CASSASQGLLANTGELFF | TGTGCCAGCAGTGCTAGTCAGGGGCTCCTCGCGAACACCGGGGAGCTGTTTTTT
TRBJ2-2 | TRBV6-1 | . | TRBD2 | CASSEGLAATGELFF | TGTGCCAGCAGTGAGGGACTAGCGGCCACCGGGGAGCTGTTTTTT
TRBJ2-4 | TRBV28 | . | TRBD2 | CASSPPGGRSTKNIQYF | TGTGCCAGCAGCCCGCCGGGCGGGAGAAGTACCAAAAACATTCAGTACTTC
TRBJ2-7 | TRBV28 | . | . | CASSPIQGGRFYEQYF | TGTGCCAGCAGTCCAATACAGGGGGGGAGGTTCTACGAGCAGTACTTC
TRBJ2-3 | TRBV19 | . | . | CASRGTPGGPTDTQYF | TGTGCCAGTAGGGGGACCCCAGGGGGGCCTACAGATACGCAGTATTTT
TRBJ2-3 | TRBV5-4 | . | TRBD2 | CASSPTSGGATDTQYF | TGTGCCAGCAGCCCGACTAGCGGGGGGGCCACAGATACGCAGTATTTT